These 30 T cell receptor beta chains originate from one sample sequenced in a study of OX40 agonist ivuxolimab in advanced cancers. TCRdb keeps only in-frame clones here, not all; method: immunoSEQ multiplex PCR. The sample comprises over 100,000 clones, about 93% of which are singletons, and under 1.3% rests with the top ten. The sample consisted of CD4+ or CD8+ T cells sorted from blood, taken in a trial of the OX40 agonist ivuxolimab. The source is an adult with an advanced solid tumor such as melanoma, head and neck, liver or kidney cancer.

About this clone: This specimen includes other DNA sequences encoding the same CDR3. This chain connects TRBV20-1 to TRBJ1-1; no clear D gene. There are 11 residues in the CDR3. V was cut by 0 bases and J by 1 base, with 0 bases left in between. Germline CDR1 and CDR2: DFQATT and SNEGSKA (reference sequence). The CDR3 bases are TGCAGTGCTAGAGAGAACACTGAAGCTTTCTTT. Its protein product is CSARENTEAFF.

V is TRBV2 and J is TRBJ1-1; tentatively, D is TRBD1 (6 bases). The CDR3 runs 14 residues. V was trimmed by 5 bases and J by 4 bases, leaving 14 bases between them. Germline V lookup: CDR1 SNHLY, CDR2 FYNNEI. The CDR3 spells CASSPPKGGTEAFF. The CDR3 coding sequence is TGTGCCAGCAGTCCCCCAAAGGGGGGCACTGAAGCTTTCTTT.

In its sample, this clone was seen once. The chain carries TRBV29-1 and TRBJ2-5, with TRBD1 matching over 8 bases. The closer fit of TRBJ2-7 to the DNA end suggests the J call may be wrong. This CDR3 has 13 residues. CDR1 SQVTM and CDR2 ANQGSEA come from the germline V gene. The CDR3 here is CSVGRTGRHEQYF. In DNA form, the CDR3 reads TGCAGCGTCGGGCGGACAGGGAGACACGAGCAGTACTTC.

This chain links TRBV18 with TRBJ1-5, with 8 bases identical to TRBD1. CDR1 is KGHSH and CDR2 is LQKENI in the germline V gene. The CDR3 runs 17 residues. The ends lost 3 bases at V and 2 bases at J; junction bases unmatched: 9. The CDR3 region is CASSPGTGRRGNQPQHF. The CDR3 DNA follows: TGTGCCAGCTCACCCGGGACAGGTCGGAGGGGCAATCAGCCCCAGCATTTT. The full variable domain, in which reference TRBV18 and TRBJ1-5 provide the parts outside the CDR3, is NAGVMQNPRHLVRRRGQEARLRCSPMKGHSHVYWYRQLPEEGLKFMVYLQKENIIDESGMPKERFSAEFPKEGPSILRIQQVVRGDSAAYFCASSPGTGRRGNQPQHFGDGTRLSIL.

The chain links TRBV6-5 to TRBJ1-5; 9 nucleotides agree with TRBD1. The V and J ends lost 6 bases and 9 bases, in that order; junction bases with no gene match: 6. The germline CDR1 and CDR2 sequences are MNHEY and SVGAGI. The CDR3 is 13 amino acids. The CDR3 region is CASRDRGEWPQHF. CDR3 sequence (DNA): TGTGCCAGCAGGGACAGGGGAGAGTGGCCCCAGCATTTT.

V is TRBV2 and J is TRBJ1-5; the D gene is possibly TRBD1 (5 bases). CDR3 length: 15 amino acids. Germline V gene sequence: CDR1 SNHLY, CDR2 FYNNEI. V lost 7 bases and J 1 base, leaving 14 bases between the germline ends. The CDR3 nucleotides are TGTGCCAGCAAGACCGGGACGGGAAGCAATCAGCCCCAGCATTTT. Its protein is CASKTGTGSNQPQHF.

The V and J genes are TRBV7-6 and TRBJ2-3; D possibly matches TRBD1 or TRBD2 (6 bases each). CDR1 and CDR2 from the germline V gene are SGHVS and FNYEAQ. The CDR3 covers 16 residues. V was pared by 0 bases and J by 3 bases, with 13 bases between. The CDR3 is CASSLAGGAGTDTQYF. The CDR3 DNA follows: TGTGCCAGCAGCTTAGCCGGGGGCGCAGGGACAGATACGCAGTATTTT.

V is TRBV6-5 and J is TRBJ2-3; no reliable D call. V lost 6 bases to trimming and J lost 5 bases, with 6 bases between them. The CDR3 consists of 11 residues. Germline V gene sequence: CDR1 MNHEY, CDR2 SVGAGI. The CDR3 region is CASRQRDTQYF. The CDR3 DNA sequence: TGTGCCAGCAGGCAAAGAGATACGCAGTATTTT.

About this clone: This specimen includes other DNA sequences encoding the same CDR3. The chain links TRBV2 to TRBJ2-5; tentatively, D is TRBD1 (5 bases). This CDR3 region has 15 residues. CDR1 SNHLY and CDR2 FYNNEI come from the germline V gene. Trimming removed 0 bases at V and 5 bases at J, with 13 bases between. This CDR3 is CASSEAQGVGETQYF. Written as DNA, the CDR3 is TGTGCCAGCAGTGAAGCGCAAGGGGTGGGGGAGACCCAGTACTTC.

This clone was detected once. V usage is TRBV6-5 and J usage is TRBJ1-1; possible D gene TRBD1, 6 bases. V gave up 8 bases and J gave up 0 bases, with 13 bases separating them. Germline values: CDR1 MNHEY, CDR2 SVGAGI. The CDR3 has 14 residues. Here the CDR3 DNA reads TGTGCCAGCCGCCTGGACAGACTGAACACTGAAGCTTTCTTT. This gives the protein CASRLDRLNTEAFF.

The gene calls are TRBV27 and TRBJ1-1, with a possible D match to TRBD1 (5 bases). The CDR3 spans 16 residues. The V and J ends lost 6 bases and 4 bases respectively, with 21 bases between them. Germline-derived CDR1 and CDR2 are MNHEY and SMNVEV (reference sequence). CDR3 in DNA: TGTGCCAGCAGCGCCTGGGCGGGGGTGGGGGGCACTGAAGCTTTCTTT. This sequence encodes CASSAWAGVGGTEAFF.

The chain is built from TRBV2 and TRBJ1-1; tentatively, D is TRBD1 (5 bases). The germline V gene has CDR1 SNHLY and CDR2 FYNNEI. The CDR3 has 13 amino acids. Trimming stripped 3 bases from V and 6 bases from J, with 11 bases between. DNA for the CDR3: TGTGCCAGCAGTGAGGGGGTTTGGGCTGAAGCTTTCTTT. Translating gives CASSEGVWAEAFF.

The V gene is TRBV6-5, the J gene TRBJ2-5, with unresolved D. Germline CDR1 is MNHEY and CDR2 is SVGAGI. Trimming left V 6 bases short and J 5 bases short, with 16 bases between. This CDR3 is 14 amino acids long. This CDR3 reads CASRSDYSGETQYF. DNA of the CDR3: TGTGCCAGCAGATCCGATTACAGTGGGGAGACCCAGTACTTC.

The chain is built from TRBV7-2 and TRBJ2-7; TRBD1 matches at 7 bases. The CDR3 runs 13 residues. Germline trimming cut 3 bases from V and 4 bases from J; bases unmatched to any gene: 3. CDR1 is SGHTA and CDR2 is FQGNSA in the germline V gene. For the CDR3, the DNA is TGTGCCAGCAGCTTCACAGGGGATTACGAGCAGTACTTC. Amino acids: CASSFTGDYEQYF.

This clone was counted only a few times. This chain links TRBV5-3 with TRBJ1-5, with TRBD1 identical over 7 bases. TRBV5-3 falls under the ORF class, with uncertain function. This CDR3 comprises 18 residues. V gave up 2 bases and J gave up 0 bases; unmatched junction bases: 11. CDR3 coding DNA: TGTGCCAGAAGCTTTCCCCGGACAGGCGCCTATAGCAATCAGCCCCAGCATTTT. Amino acid sequence: CARSFPRTGAYSNQPQHF.

The gene calls are TRBV29-1 and TRBJ2-3, with 7 bases matching TRBD2. From germline, CDR1 is SQVTM and CDR2 ANQGSEA. V was pared by 5 bases and J by 2 bases, with 4 bases of the junction left unmatched. The CDR3 is 13 residues long. The CDR3 sequence: CSVLGGDTDTQYF. As DNA, the CDR3 is TGCAGCGTTTTGGGGGGGGACACAGATACGCAGTATTTT.

V usage is TRBV5-8 and J usage is TRBJ1-1, with D unresolved. Per germline, CDR1 SGHTS and CDR2 YDEGEE. This CDR3 has 14 amino acids. Trimming shortened V by 0 bases and J by 1 base, and 7 bases separated the two germline ends. The CDR3 nucleotides are TGTGCCAGCAGCTTGGCCGGGCGGAACACTGAAGCTTTCTTT. Translating gives CASSLAGRNTEAFF.

The chain joins TRBV27 to TRBJ2-7, with D perhaps matching TRBD1 (6 bases). The CDR3 runs 13 residues. V shed 7 bases and J shed 2 bases, with 12 bases lying between them. CDR1 is MNHEY, CDR2 SMNVEV, per germline (reference sequence). The CDR3 bases are TGTGCCAGCATGAGAACAGGGCCCTACGAGCAGTACTTC. Amino acid sequence: CASMRTGPYEQYF.

The chain uses TRBV6-6 and TRBJ2-7, with D tentatively TRBD2 (6 bases). The length of the CDR3 is 12 residues. Germline V gives CDR1 MNHNY, CDR2 SVGAGI (reference sequence). V gave up 4 bases and J gave up 2 bases, with 6 bases separating them. CDR3 nucleotide sequence: TGTGCCAGCAGTTGGGGGGCCTACGAGCAGTACTTC. It is translated as CASSWGAYEQYF.

This clone was recorded once. The chain carries TRBV10-1 and TRBJ1-5, with 11 bases matching TRBD1. Germline values: CDR1 WNHNN, CDR2 SYGVQD (reference sequence). V shed 4 bases, J shed 0 bases, and the junction held 14 bases outside the gene matches. This CDR3 spans 20 amino acids. The CDR3 bases are TGCGCCAGCAGTGCTCCCAACCGGGACAGGGGGGAGTATAGCAATCAGCCCCAGCATTTT. This gives the protein CASSAPNRDRGEYSNQPQHF.

The genes are TRBV20-1 and TRBJ2-1, with D perhaps TRBD2 (6 bases). CDR1 is DFQATT and CDR2 is SNEGSKA in the germline V gene (reference sequence). The CDR3 runs 10 residues. V was shortened by 8 bases and J by 9 bases, with 11 bases between the two germline ends. The CDR3 sequence: CSPRGGEQFF. The CDR3 DNA is TGCAGTCCCCGGGGAGGTGAGCAGTTCTTC.

The chain recombines TRBV7-9 with TRBJ2-7; D may be TRBD1 or TRBD2 (5 bases each). The CDR3 loop spans 14 amino acids. Looked up from germline, CDR1 is SEHNR and CDR2 is FQNEAQ (reference sequence). With 3 bases removed from V and 2 bases from J, the gap between germline ends came to 11 bases. CDR3 sequence (DNA): TGTGCCAGCAGCTTCAACCCGGGACCCTACGAGCAGTACTTC. This codes for CASSFNPGPYEQYF.

The chain has TRBV15 and TRBJ2-5; tentative D call: TRBD1 (7 bases). V lost 0 bases and J lost 5, with 16 bases in between. The V gene's germline CDR1 is LNHNV and CDR2 YYDKDF (reference sequence). The CDR3 contains 16 residues. The CDR3 region has the DNA TGTGCCACCAGCAGAGATAAGGGGGCGGGGTGGGAGACCCAGTACTTC. Translating gives CATSRDKGAGWETQYF.

The V gene is TRBV2, the J gene TRBJ2-1, with 7 bases aligning to TRBD1. Germline values: CDR1 SNHLY, CDR2 FYNNEI. CDR3 length: 15 amino acids. J was trimmed by 6 bases and V by 7 bases; bases with no gene match: 12. CDR3: CASTERDRGANEQFF. In nucleotides, the CDR3 is TGTGCCAGCACCGAACGGGACAGAGGCGCCAATGAGCAGTTCTTC. The variable domain in full, with the rest retrieved from reference TRBV2 and TRBJ2-1, is EPEVTQTPSHQVTQMGQEVILRCVPISNHLYFYWYRQILGQKVEFLVSFYNNEISEKSEIFDDQFSVERPDGSNFTLKIRSTKLEDSAMYFCASTERDRGANEQFFGPGTRLTVL.

This chain joins TRBV10-2 and TRBJ1-1, with 7 nucleotides matching TRBD1. This CDR3 region has 14 residues. The junction had 1 base not matched to a gene; V was cut back by 2 bases and J by 1 base. Germline CDR1 and CDR2: WSHSY and SAAADI. For the CDR3, the DNA is TGCGCCAGCAGTGAGACAGGGGCGAACACTGAAGCTTTCTTT. Protein sequence: CASSETGANTEAFF.

The V call is TRBV7-3, the J call TRBJ2-1; TRBD2 agrees at 11 bases. The CDR3 has 16 amino acids. V gave up 3 bases and J gave up 9 bases; unmatched junction bases: 10. Germline V CDR1 and CDR2: SGHTA, FQGTGA. For the CDR3, the DNA is TGTGCCAGCAGCTTGGCCCTAGCGGGGGGACTTGGTGAGCAGTTCTTC. Amino acids: CASSLALAGGLGEQFF.

This clone has more than one count but fewer than ten. CDR3 region: CASSSPLGETQYF. In DNA, the CDR3 is TGTGCCAGCAGCTCCCCCCTGGGGGAGACCCAGTACTTC. The rearrangement uses TRBV11-2 and TRBJ2-5; unclear D gene. Per the germline V gene, CDR1 is SGHAT and CDR2 is FQNNGV. Trimming removed 4 bases from V and 5 bases from J, with 11 bases in between. This CDR3 contains 13 residues.

This rearrangement joins TRBV7-2 to TRBJ1-1, with D possibly matching TRBD1 (5 bases). The V gene's germline CDR1 is SGHTA and CDR2 FQGNSA. Trimming shortened V by 5 bases and J by 1 base, and 11 bases separated the two germline ends. The CDR3 is 14 residues long. This CDR3 reads CASSRNQGNTEAFF. CDR3 bases: TGTGCCAGCAGCCGCAATCAGGGGAACACTGAAGCTTTCTTT.

The table lists this clone with a few counts. The genes are TRBV6-5 and TRBJ1-1; D is ambiguous. Trimming took 0 bases from V and 1 from J, leaving 9 bases between them. The germline V gene has CDR1 MNHEY and CDR2 SVGAGI. The CDR3 runs 15 residues. CDR3 loop: CASSYSRRENTEAFF. As DNA, the CDR3 is TGTGCCAGCAGTTACTCGAGGAGGGAGAACACTGAAGCTTTCTTT.

This clone appeared once. The chain links TRBV6-6 to TRBJ1-5; D unresolved. The CDR3 length is 15 residues. V dropped 4 bases and J dropped 1 base, with 11 bases sitting between them. CDR1 is MNHNY and CDR2 is SVGAGI in the germline V gene (reference sequence). CDR3: CASSSYLGSNQPQHF. The CDR3 coding sequence is TGTGCCAGCAGTTCCTATCTAGGCAGCAATCAGCCCCAGCATTTT.